This TCR beta chain was profiled in a study of blood T cells in healthy people across ages. Note on this clonotype: One end of the junction is discordant with germline, which a read error may explain.

A second PCR of about 7 to 11 cycles used a sample-barcoded 5' primer and a J-beta primer mix. A template-switch adaptor that had 12 random nucleotides put a tag on each cDNA molecule. TCRdb reanalysed the 5' RACE reads using MiXCR and keeps one entry per CDR3 protein. The sample has some 890,000 distinct CDR3 sequences, roughly 28% seen once. CDR1 and CDR2 from the germline V gene are DFQATT and SNEGSKA (reference sequence). The CDR3 length is 12 residues. These data were likewise used in another study, on T cells of mothers and their children.

This sequence originates from a woman aged 40-49 years in good health. V usage is TRBV20-1 and J usage is TRBJ1-5; D gene ambiguous. Sequencing used blood. The CDR3 loop is CSAREGNQLQHF. CDR3 coding DNA: TGCAGTGCTAGAGAAGGGAATCAGCTCCAGCATTTT.